A selection of T cell receptor beta chains follows, all from one sample in a study of Ad26.COV2.S vaccination and SARS-CoV-2 variants. Using immunoSEQ multiplex PCR, the repertoire was profiled, and TCRdb retains in-frame clones only, with some absent. In the table there are 440,000 or so clones, about 90% of which are singletons. The specimen was peripheral blood, collected in a trial of Ad26.COV2.S vaccine versus placebo. The source of these receptors is a person between 18 and 65 years old who received the Ad26.COV2.S COVID-19 vaccine or a placebo. Both conserved end residues are part of each CDR3. The D gene is left open where the match is weak. Size is stated for part of the rows, as once, few or many counts, or as a class when the clone is expanded.

J | D | V | size | CDR3 | DNA
TRBJ2-3 | . | TRBV7-2 | . | CASSYQTDTQYF | TGTGCCAGCAGCTACCAGACAGATACGCAGTATTTT
TRBJ2-7 | . | TRBV18 | . | CASSPKRRSPGQSSSYEQYF | TGTGCCAGCTCACCGAAACGACGATCTCCTGGACAATCCAGCTCCTACGAGCAGTACTTC
TRBJ2-7 | . | TRBV9 | . | CASSVGLEAGEQYF | TGTGCCAGCAGCGTAGGGCTGGAGGCGGGGGAGCAGTACTTC
TRBJ2-1 | . | TRBV14 | . | CASTRGGYNEQFF | TGTGCCAGCACTAGGGGGGGGTACAATGAGCAGTTCTTC
TRBJ2-7 | . | TRBV7-8 | . | CASSPSVGVRYEQYF | TGTGCCAGCAGCCCGTCCGTCGGGGTGCGCTACGAGCAGTACTTC
TRBJ2-6 | . | TRBV10-1 | . | CASSDPGLPNSGANVLTF | TGCGCCAGCAGTGACCCCGGGCTTCCCAACTCTGGGGCCAACGTCCTGACTTTC
TRBJ2-1 | . | TRBV10-3 | . | CATEDSRKQFF | TGTGCCACTGAAGACTCCCGAAAGCAGTTCTTC
TRBJ2-3 | . | TRBV2 | . | CASSSEPILTDTQYF | TGTGCCAGCAGTTCCGAGCCCATTCTCACAGATACGCAGTATTTT
TRBJ2-2 | . | TRBV6-2/TRBV6-3 | once | CASSPGTANTGELFF | TGTGCCAGCAGTCCCGGGACTGCGAACACCGGGGAGCTGTTTTTT
TRBJ2-3 | . | TRBV9 | . | CASSPKVRGTDTQYF | TGTGCCAGCAGCCCGAAAGTCAGGGGCACAGATACGCAGTATTTT
TRBJ1-3 | TRBD1 | TRBV4-2 | . | CASSQYAGTGSGNTIYF | TGTGCCAGCAGCCAATACGCCGGGACAGGCTCTGGAAACACCATATATTTT
TRBJ1-1 | . | TRBV3-1/TRBV3-2 | . | CASSQDGGRFDTEAFF | TGTGCCAGCAGCCAAGACGGTGGAAGATTCGACACTGAAGCTTTCTTT
TRBJ1-2 | . | TRBV28 | . | CASSLRNYGYTF | TGTGCCAGCAGTTTGAGGAACTATGGCTACACCTTC
TRBJ1-5 | . | TRBV24-1 | . | CATSQGNQPQHF | TGTGCCACCTCACAGGGAAATCAGCCCCAGCATTTT